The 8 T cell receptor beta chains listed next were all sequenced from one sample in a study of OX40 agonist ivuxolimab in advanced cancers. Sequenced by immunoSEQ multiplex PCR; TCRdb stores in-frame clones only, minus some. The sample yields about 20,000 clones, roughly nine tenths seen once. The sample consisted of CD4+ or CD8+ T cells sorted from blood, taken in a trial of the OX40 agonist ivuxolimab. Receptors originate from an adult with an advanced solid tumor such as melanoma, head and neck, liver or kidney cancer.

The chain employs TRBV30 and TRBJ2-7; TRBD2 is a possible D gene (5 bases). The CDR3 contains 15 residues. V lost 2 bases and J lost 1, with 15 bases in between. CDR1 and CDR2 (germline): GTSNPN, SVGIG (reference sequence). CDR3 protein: CAWSFSRERSYEQYF. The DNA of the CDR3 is TGTGCCTGGAGTTTCTCCCGGGAAAGATCCTACGAGCAGTACTTC.

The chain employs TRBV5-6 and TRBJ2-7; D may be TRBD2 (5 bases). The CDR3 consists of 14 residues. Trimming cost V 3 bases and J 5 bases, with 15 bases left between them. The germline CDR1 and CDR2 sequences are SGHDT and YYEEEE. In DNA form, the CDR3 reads TGTGCCAGCAGCTGGGAAGACTATCCCCACGAGCAGTACTTC. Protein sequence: CASSWEDYPHEQYF. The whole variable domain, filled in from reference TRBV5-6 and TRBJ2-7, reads DAGVTQSPTHLIKTRGQQVTLRCSPKSGHDTVSWYQQALGQGPQFIFQYYEEEERQRGNFPDRFSGHQFPNYSSELNVNALLLGDSALYLCASSWEDYPHEQYFGPGTRLTVT.

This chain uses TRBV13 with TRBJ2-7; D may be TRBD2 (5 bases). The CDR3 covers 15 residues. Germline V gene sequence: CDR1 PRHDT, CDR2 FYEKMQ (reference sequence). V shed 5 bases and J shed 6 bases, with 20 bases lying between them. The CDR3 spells CASSPSWTRVSEQYF. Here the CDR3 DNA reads TGTGCCAGCAGCCCCAGCTGGACTCGGGTAAGCGAGCAGTACTTC.

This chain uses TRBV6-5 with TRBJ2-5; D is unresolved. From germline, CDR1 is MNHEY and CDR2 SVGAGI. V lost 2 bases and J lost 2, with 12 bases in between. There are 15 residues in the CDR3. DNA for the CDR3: TGTGCCAGCAGTTACCTTCCCGAGCGACAAGAGACCCAGTACTTC. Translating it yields CASSYLPERQETQYF.

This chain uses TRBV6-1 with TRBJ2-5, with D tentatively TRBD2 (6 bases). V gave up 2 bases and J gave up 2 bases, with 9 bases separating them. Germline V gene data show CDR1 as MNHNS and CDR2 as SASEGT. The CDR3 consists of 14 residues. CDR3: CASSERRGQETQYF. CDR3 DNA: TGTGCCAGCAGTGAACGGCGGGGTCAAGAGACCCAGTACTTC.

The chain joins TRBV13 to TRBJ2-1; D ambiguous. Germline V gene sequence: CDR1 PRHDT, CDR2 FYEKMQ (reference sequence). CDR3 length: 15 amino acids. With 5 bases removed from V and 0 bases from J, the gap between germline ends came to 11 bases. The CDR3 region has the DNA TGTGCCAGCAGCCCCCAACCAGGCTCCTACAATGAGCAGTTCTTC. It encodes CASSPQPGSYNEQFF.

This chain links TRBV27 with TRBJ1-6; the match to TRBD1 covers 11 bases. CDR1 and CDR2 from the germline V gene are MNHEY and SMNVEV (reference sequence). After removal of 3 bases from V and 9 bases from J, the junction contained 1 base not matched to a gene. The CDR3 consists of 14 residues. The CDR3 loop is CASSFGTGGSPLHF. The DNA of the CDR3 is TGTGCCAGCAGTTTTGGGACAGGGGGTTCACCCCTCCACTTT.

The CDR3 region is CASSYLPGRHEQYF. In DNA form, the CDR3 reads TGTGCCAGCAGTTATCTACCGGGGCGCCACGAGCAGTACTTC. The chain employs TRBV28 and TRBJ2-7; D assignment may be TRBD1 or TRBD2 (5 bases each). The germline gives CDR1 MDHEN, CDR2 SYDVKM. The germline V and J ends were trimmed by 4 bases and 5 bases, with 15 bases remaining between them. There are 14 residues in the CDR3.